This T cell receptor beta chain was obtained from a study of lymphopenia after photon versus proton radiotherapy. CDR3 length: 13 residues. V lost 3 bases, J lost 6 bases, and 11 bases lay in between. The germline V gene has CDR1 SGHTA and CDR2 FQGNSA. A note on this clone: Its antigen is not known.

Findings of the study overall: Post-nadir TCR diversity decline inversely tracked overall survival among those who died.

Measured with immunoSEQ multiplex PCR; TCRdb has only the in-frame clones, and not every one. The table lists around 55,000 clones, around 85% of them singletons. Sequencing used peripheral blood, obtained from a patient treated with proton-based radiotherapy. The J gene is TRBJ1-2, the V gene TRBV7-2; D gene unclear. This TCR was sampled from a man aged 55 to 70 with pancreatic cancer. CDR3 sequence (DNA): TGTGCCAGCAGCTTCCCGACGGGTAATGGCTACACCTTC. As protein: CASSFPTGNGYTF.